This T cell receptor (beta chain) was retrieved from a study of blood T cell repertoires in COVID-19. CDR3 size: 15 residues. Germline lookup yields CDR1 MNHEY and CDR2 SMNVEV (reference sequence). Trimming stripped 0 bases from V and 0 bases from J, with 5 bases between. Sequenced by immunoSEQ multiplex PCR; TCRdb stores in-frame clones only, minus some. The sample has roughly 250,000 clones; approximately 90% are singletons. In its sample, this clone was seen once. Sequencing was carried out using peripheral blood. This clonotype originated in a woman aged 40 to 49 with acute or convalescent COVID-19. The chain is built from TRBV27 and TRBJ1-4; D remains unclear. The CDR3 sequence: CASSLSPSTNEKLFF. CDR3 nucleotides: TGTGCCAGCAGTTTATCCCCGTCAACTAATGAAAAACTGTTTTTT.